This T cell receptor (beta chain) was recorded in a study of T cell changes during pregnancy in multiple sclerosis. V lost 3 bases and J lost 2, with 9 bases in between. The CDR3 is made up of 13 amino acids. Germline loops: CDR1 SGDLS, CDR2 YYNGEE. Data came from immunoSEQ multiplex PCR; TCRdb stores just in-frame clones and leaves some out. The data contain about 33,000 clones, almost 95% of them singletons. This chain connects TRBV9 to TRBJ2-7; tentative D call: TRBD1 (6 bases). Source material: PBMCs (not recorded whether the cells were cultured). The clonotype originates from a female donor with multiple sclerosis, enrolled in a pregnancy study. The CDR3 bases are TGTGCCAGCAGCGGAGGACAGACCTACGAGCAGTACTTC. As protein: CASSGGQTYEQYF.